The 5 T cell receptor beta chains reported below all come from one sample, sequenced in a study of blood T cell repertoires in COVID-19. The data were produced by immunoSEQ multiplex PCR, yet TCRdb's version contains in-frame clones alone and is incomplete. The sample lists 200,000 to 250,000 clones, 89% seen once, with around 6% in the top ten. Sequenced sample: peripheral blood. The receptors here all came from a man aged 55 to 69 who had recovered from COVID-19.

The chain combines TRBV7-2 with TRBJ1-5, with a weak D call TRBD1 (6 bases). Germline-derived CDR1 and CDR2 are SGHTA and FQGNSA. V shed 1 base and J shed 0 bases, with 10 bases lying between them. The CDR3 length is 16 residues. This chain's CDR3 is CASSLGGPNSNQPQHF. The DNA of the CDR3 is TGTGCCAGCAGCTTAGGGGGGCCGAATAGCAATCAGCCCCAGCATTTT. Looking up the rest from reference TRBV7-2 and TRBJ1-5 gives the full variable domain: GAGVSQSPSNKVTEKGKDVELRCDPISGHTALYWYRQSLGQGLEFLIYFQGNSAPDKSGLPSDRFSAERTGGSVSTLTIQRTQQEDSAVYLCASSLGGPNSNQPQHFGDGTRLSIL.

This sequence joins TRBV27 and TRBJ2-7; 13 bases are a match to TRBD2. V lost 5 bases to trimming and J lost 3 bases; unmatched junction nucleotides: 7. The CDR3 has 16 amino acids. CDR1 is MNHEY, CDR2 SMNVEV, per germline (reference sequence). CDR3 coding DNA: TGTGCCAGCAGTCGGACTAGCGGGAGCTTGCACTACGAGCAGTACTTC. It specifies CASSRTSGSLHYEQYF.

For the CDR3, the DNA is TGTGCCAGTAGTATCTGGCCAGGGAACTATGGCTACACCTTC. It yields the protein CASSIWPGNYGYTF. The chain combines TRBV19 with TRBJ1-2; the D gene is possibly TRBD1 (5 bases). Per the germline V gene, CDR1 is LNHDA and CDR2 is SQIVND (reference sequence). Deletions cut 3 bases from V and 2 bases from J, with 10 bases between. This CDR3 has 14 residues.

The CDR3 loop is CASSLVRGGTEAFF. The CDR3 bases are TGTGCCAGCAGCTTGGTTAGGGGAGGGACTGAAGCTTTCTTT. The gene calls are TRBV5-6 and TRBJ1-1; tentative D call: TRBD1 (5 bases). V lost 0 bases to trimming and J lost 5 bases, with 11 bases between them. CDR3 length equals 14 residues. CDR1 and CDR2 from the germline V gene are SGHDT and YYEEEE.

V and J are TRBV2 and TRBJ1-3; 10 bases match TRBD1. The CDR3 covers 16 residues. Germline trimming cut 6 bases from V and 1 base from J; bases unmatched to any gene: 6. Germline values: CDR1 SNHLY, CDR2 FYNNEI. CDR3 sequence: CASRWDRGPSGNTIYF. The DNA for the CDR3 is TGTGCCAGCAGGTGGGACAGGGGCCCTTCTGGAAACACCATATATTTT.